Sequencing of this TCR beta chain was carried out in a study of CD8 T cells in Susac syndrome. Germline V gene data show CDR1 as MNHNS and CDR2 as SASEGT. The CDR3 runs 13 residues. The V gene lost 7 bases and the J gene lost 2 bases, with 12 bases spanning the gap. CD8+ and CD4+ T cells from blood underwent TCR beta sequencing. Healthy donors acted as controls, with matching for age and sex. Bulk CD8+ and CD4+ cells came from magnetic negative isolation; CD8+ TEMRA by FACS. A quantity of roughly 0.5 to 1 ug RNA underwent reverse transcription using random hexamers. The TCR beta CDR3 was amplified by immunoSEQ multiplex PCR across 54 Vbeta, 13 Jbeta. TCRdb redid the calling of the immunoSEQ multiplex PCR reads with MiXCR, one entry per CDR3 protein. The data show just under 150,000 distinct CDR3 sequences, with approximately 94% seen just once and approximately 0.08% held by the top ten.

Material: CD4+ T cells from PBMCs. V gene TRBV6-1 combines with J gene TRBJ2-7, with D perhaps matching TRBD2 (5 bases). The receptor's source is a human donor in good health. The CDR3 spells CASTLRATYEQYF. CDR3 bases: TGTGCCAGCACCTTGCGGGCAACCTACGAGCAGTACTTC.